The sequence of this T cell receptor beta chain was determined in a study of blood T cell repertoires in COVID-19. In the original processing: Counts of nucleated cells, estimated from reference gene primer amplification, were obtained. The protocol was immunoSEQ multiplex PCR, while the TCRdb copy is restricted to in-frame clones and leaves out a portion. Clone size and V and J calls were adopted from that table, with D and trimming inferred from the DNA. This sample has more than 200,000 clones, with roughly nine tenths found just once. Participants, about 18 to 90 years old, spanned approximately 25 US areas. Participants had their cohort set by participant-reported clinical history. In regard to this clone: Additional DNA sequences in this sample encode the identical CDR3.

The CDR3 loop spans 13 amino acids. Germline CDR1 reads GTSNPN; CDR2 reads SVGIG (reference sequence). V shed 1 base and J 4 bases; nucleotides not matched to a gene: 1. This chain joins TRBV30 and TRBJ1-5; 7 nucleotides agree with TRBD1. The specimen sequenced was PBMCs or T cells enriched from blood (not recorded which). The TCR sequence derives from a woman in her thirties with acute COVID-19. CDR3 sequence reads: CAWSGDSNQPQHF. CDR3 bases: TGTGCCTGGAGTGGGGACAGTAATCAGCCCCAGCATTTT.